A single sample gave rise to the 14 T cell receptor beta chains below, sequenced in a study of control samples from healthy donors and cancer patients. The assay was immunoSEQ multiplex PCR, and TCRdb's table has in-frame clones only and misses some. The sample has about 34,000 clones, around 83% seen once; the top ten hold about 1.6%. The sequenced sample consisted of PBMCs. The receptors here all came from a woman between 40 and 50 years old with lung cancer.

This clone is termed medium-sized (0.01 to 0.1%). Here the CDR3 reads CASSQGGGGKRDTQYF. CDR3 DNA: TGTGCCAGCAGCCAAGGGGGCGGGGGGAAGCGAGATACGCAGTATTTT. The chain is built from TRBV3-1 (or the pseudogene TRBV3-2) and TRBJ2-3, with 8 nucleotides matching TRBD2. Germline assignment: CDR1 LGHDT and CDR2 YNNKEL (reference sequence). V lost 1 base to trimming and J lost 5 bases; unmatched junction nucleotides: 8. The CDR3 extends over 16 amino acids.

The genes are TRBV5-5 and TRBJ2-1; TRBD2 matches 10 bases. The CDR3 has 14 amino acids. V lost 2 bases and J lost 7; bases outside the gene matches: 3. Germline-derived CDR1 and CDR2 are SGHKS and YYEKEE (reference sequence). The CDR3 sequence is CASSFASGGNEQFF. As DNA, the CDR3 is TGTGCCAGCAGCTTTGCTAGCGGGGGAAATGAGCAGTTCTTC.

The CDR3 DNA is TGTGCCAGTAGTATAGACCGCCAGGTCGAAGCTTTCTTT. It translates to CASSIDRQVEAFF. The chain joins TRBV19 to TRBJ1-1; D is unresolved. Germline assignment: CDR1 LNHDA and CDR2 SQIVND (reference sequence). The CDR3 loop spans 13 amino acids. Trimming pared 0 bases from V and 8 bases from J, leaving 10 bases between.

This clone was seen more than once but under ten times. The chain carries TRBV2 and TRBJ2-7; TRBD2 matches 12 bases. The CDR3 runs 17 residues. Germline V gene lookup returns CDR1 SNHLY and CDR2 FYNNEI. V lost 7 bases, J lost 7 bases, and 17 bases stayed unmatched. As DNA, the CDR3 is TGTGCCAGCACTGGACTAGCGGGGCGGAGCCAACCTCGGGAGCAGTACTTC. This sequence encodes CASTGLAGRSQPREQYF.

The chain joins TRBV19 to TRBJ2-5, with D perhaps matching TRBD2 (5 bases). Between the trimmed V and J ends, which lost 1 base and 2 bases, there was a span of 17 bases. There are 17 residues in the CDR3. Germline CDR1 LNHDA, CDR2 SQIVND (reference sequence). Written as DNA, the CDR3 is TGTGCCAGTAGTATAGTAGGGAGCGAGCCAGGACAAGAGACCCAGTACTTC. Its translation: CASSIVGSEPGQETQYF. The full variable domain, in which reference TRBV19 and TRBJ2-5 provide the parts outside the CDR3, is DGGITQSPKYLFRKEGQNVTLSCEQNLNHDAMYWYRQDPGQGLRLIYYSQIVNDFQKGDIAEGYSVSREKKESFPLTVTSAQKNPTAFYLCASSIVGSEPGQETQYFGPGTRLLVL.

The chain has TRBV2 and TRBJ2-5; D assignment may be TRBD1 or TRBD2 (5 bases each). Looked up from germline, CDR1 is SNHLY and CDR2 is FYNNEI. The CDR3 length is 17 residues. V lost 4 bases and J 1 base, leaving 19 bases between the germline ends. Here the CDR3 DNA reads TGTGCCAGCAGTGCCTCCCAAGTCCGGGGCTTCCAAGAGACCCAGTACTTC. It codes for CASSASQVRGFQETQYF.

The chain links TRBV2 to TRBJ1-6; 8 bases map to TRBD1. This CDR3 has 14 amino acids. CDR1 SNHLY and CDR2 FYNNEI come from the germline V gene. Unmatched junction bases numbered 8, after V lost 6 bases and J lost 10 bases. The CDR3 sequence: CASRADRAGSPLHF. CDR3 in DNA: TGTGCCAGCAGAGCGGACAGGGCGGGCTCACCCCTCCACTTT. Full variable domain (missing parts from reference TRBV2 and TRBJ1-6): EPEVTQTPSHQVTQMGQEVILRCVPISNHLYFYWYRQILGQKVEFLVSFYNNEISEKSEIFDDQFSVERPDGSNFTLKIRSTKLEDSAMYFCASRADRAGSPLHFGNGTRLTVT.

CDR3 in amino acids: CAWSVDRGETQYF. The CDR3 bases are TGTGCCTGGAGTGTAGACAGAGGGGAGACCCAGTACTTC. The chain links TRBV30 to TRBJ2-5; the D gene could be TRBD1 or TRBD2 (5 bases each). The CDR3 consists of 13 residues. The germline V gene encodes CDR1 GTSNPN and CDR2 SVGIG (reference sequence). V dropped 0 bases and J dropped 5 bases, with 10 bases sitting between them.

The table lists this clone with a count of one. The V gene is TRBV28, the J gene TRBJ1-5, with 11 nucleotides matching TRBD1. This CDR3 is 14 amino acids long. Germline trimming cut 6 bases from V and 6 bases from J; bases unmatched to any gene: 4. Germline V gene data show CDR1 as MDHEN and CDR2 as SYDVKM. CDR3 sequence: CASRTDRGPQPQHF. CDR3 DNA: TGTGCCAGCAGGACGGACAGGGGGCCTCAGCCCCAGCATTTT. The complete variable domain, with remaining parts taken from reference TRBV28 and TRBJ1-5, reads DVKVTQSSRYLVKRTGEKVFLECVQDMDHENMFWYRQDPGLGLRLIYFSYDVKMKEKGDIPEGYSVSREKKERFSLILESASTNQTSMYLCASRTDRGPQPQHFGDGTRLSIL.

The chain carries TRBV5-1 and TRBJ1-4; possible D gene TRBD1, 6 bases. The CDR3 length is 14 residues. Germline values: CDR1 SGHRS, CDR2 YFSETQ. The germline V and J ends were trimmed by 0 bases and 6 bases, with 9 bases remaining between them. The DNA for the CDR3 is TGCGCCAGCAGCTTGGTACAGGGTGATGAAAAACTGTTTTTT. This gives the protein CASSLVQGDEKLFF. The whole variable domain, remainder taken from reference TRBV5-1 and TRBJ1-4, is KAGVTQTPRYLIKTRGQQVTLSCSPISGHRSVSWYQQTPGQGLQFLFEYFSETQRNKGNFPGRFSGRQFSNSRSEMNVSTLELGDSALYLCASSLVQGDEKLFFGSGTQLSVL.

The chain joins TRBV27 to TRBJ1-6, with D hard to call. V was cut by 5 bases and J by 6 bases, with 5 bases left in between. Germline V CDR1 and CDR2: MNHEY, SMNVEV (reference sequence). The CDR3 length is 12 residues. This CDR3 reads CASSNSNSPLHF. For the CDR3, the DNA is TGTGCCAGCAGTAACAGTAATTCACCCCTCCACTTT.

The V call is TRBV3-1 (or the pseudogene TRBV3-2), the J call TRBJ1-2, with D unclear. The germline CDR1 and CDR2 sequences are LGHDT and YNNKEL (reference sequence). This CDR3 comprises 17 residues. Trimming stripped 1 base from V and 5 bases from J, with 20 bases between. Written as DNA, the CDR3 is TGTGCCAGCAGCCAAGCACTAGGCAGCTTTTTTCGGTATGGCTACACCTTC. It yields the protein CASSQALGSFFRYGYTF.

The chain has TRBV4-3 and TRBJ1-2; maybe TRBD1 (6 bases). Per the germline V gene, CDR1 is LGHNA and CDR2 is YSLEER. Trimming stripped 0 bases from V and 3 bases from J, with 11 bases between. This CDR3 comprises 15 residues. CDR3 protein: CASSQEVQGHYGYTF. CDR3 sequence (DNA): TGCGCCAGCAGCCAAGAGGTCCAGGGGCACTATGGCTACACCTTC.

The CDR3 loop is CASSPQTGTNEKLFF. The CDR3 coding sequence is TGTGCCAGCAGCCCACAGACAGGGACGAATGAAAAACTGTTTTTT. The chain joins TRBV7-8 to TRBJ1-4; 7 bases align to TRBD1. Germline trimming cut 5 bases from V and 5 bases from J; bases unmatched to any gene: 8. This CDR3 region has 15 residues. Germline V gene lookup returns CDR1 SGHVS and CDR2 FQNEAQ.